The TCR beta chain under discussion was sequenced for a study of shared clonotypes between healthy human individuals. Study overall: Per donor, CD8 memory used one plate, CD8 naive used two, CD4 memory used three and CD4 naive used three.

Germline lookup yields CDR1 SEHNR and CDR2 FQNEAQ (reference sequence). Trimming left V 4 bases short and J 4 bases short, with 13 bases between. The CDR3 sequence is 14 residues long. On this clone: In the same sample, other DNA sequences code for this CDR3.

In the sorted-subset replicate PCRs, around 220 ng DNA, 29,000 or so T cell genomes, was used. Methods used by the authors: ImmunoSEQ gave junction-only sequences without quality scores, so filtering differed. Measured with immunoSEQ multiplex PCR; TCRdb has only the in-frame clones, and not every one. That table gives V, J and clone size, and the DNA gave D and trimming. The repertoire has around 2,100,000 clones, approximately 94% of them found once; the top ten carry approximately 1.2%. Naivety among CD8 cells was defined by CD45RO negativity and positive CCR7 selection, thereby excluding terminally differentiated effector memory CD45RA+ cells.

Material for sequencing was naive CD8+ T cells sorted from blood. The V and J genes are TRBV7-9 and TRBJ1-1, with D perhaps matching TRBD1 (6 bases). The clonotype originates from a man between 18 and 35 years old in good health. This CDR3 reads CASSWTAAGTEAFF. The CDR3 region has the DNA TGTGCCAGCAGCTGGACAGCGGCGGGCACTGAAGCTTTCTTT.